This TCR beta chain was captured in a study of human T cells and chemical hapten exposure. Overall study: Each week of the approximately 26-week study, patients had diphenylcyclopropenone applied to the scalp. The study patch tested 0.01% DPC on the upper back and read results at 6 days.

The time point denotes: pre-sensitization, week 0. Treatment defined: therapeutic diphenylcyclopropenone sensitization with weekly scalp DPC. Investigators collected blood before applying each patch test. Total RNA was extracted from unfractionated whole blood. The CDR3 extends over 13 amino acids. Per germline, CDR1 KGHDR and CDR2 SFDVKD. With 9 bases removed from V and 5 bases from J, the gap between germline ends came to 12 bases. TCRdb ran MiXCR on the RACE reads and lists one entry per CDR3 protein. The table records more than 250,000 distinct CDR3 sequences, 7.5% to 9% of them present only once. The starting material was whole blood, obtained in connection with sensitization to the hapten diphenylcyclopropenone (DPC). This TCR derives from a woman aged 35 to 49 with alopecia areata. Some clones in this sample may be carry-over from other donors' samples. The chain joins TRBV24-1 to TRBJ2-2; TRBD2 is a possible D gene (6 bases). CDR3 sequence (DNA): TGTGCCACCTTTCAGGCGGGGACCGGGGAGCTGTTTTTT. Its translation is CATFQAGTGELFF.